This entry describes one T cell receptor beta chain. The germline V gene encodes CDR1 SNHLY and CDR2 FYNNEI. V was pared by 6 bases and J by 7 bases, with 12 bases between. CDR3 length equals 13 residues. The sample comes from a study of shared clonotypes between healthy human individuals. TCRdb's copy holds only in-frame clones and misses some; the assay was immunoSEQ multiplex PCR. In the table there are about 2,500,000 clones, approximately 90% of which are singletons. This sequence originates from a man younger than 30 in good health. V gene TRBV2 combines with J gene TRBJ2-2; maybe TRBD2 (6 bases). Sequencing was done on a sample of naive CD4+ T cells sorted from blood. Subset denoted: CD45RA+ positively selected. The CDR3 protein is CASRTVRDGELFF. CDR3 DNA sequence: TGTGCCAGCAGAACGGTGCGGGACGGGGAGCTGTTTTTT.